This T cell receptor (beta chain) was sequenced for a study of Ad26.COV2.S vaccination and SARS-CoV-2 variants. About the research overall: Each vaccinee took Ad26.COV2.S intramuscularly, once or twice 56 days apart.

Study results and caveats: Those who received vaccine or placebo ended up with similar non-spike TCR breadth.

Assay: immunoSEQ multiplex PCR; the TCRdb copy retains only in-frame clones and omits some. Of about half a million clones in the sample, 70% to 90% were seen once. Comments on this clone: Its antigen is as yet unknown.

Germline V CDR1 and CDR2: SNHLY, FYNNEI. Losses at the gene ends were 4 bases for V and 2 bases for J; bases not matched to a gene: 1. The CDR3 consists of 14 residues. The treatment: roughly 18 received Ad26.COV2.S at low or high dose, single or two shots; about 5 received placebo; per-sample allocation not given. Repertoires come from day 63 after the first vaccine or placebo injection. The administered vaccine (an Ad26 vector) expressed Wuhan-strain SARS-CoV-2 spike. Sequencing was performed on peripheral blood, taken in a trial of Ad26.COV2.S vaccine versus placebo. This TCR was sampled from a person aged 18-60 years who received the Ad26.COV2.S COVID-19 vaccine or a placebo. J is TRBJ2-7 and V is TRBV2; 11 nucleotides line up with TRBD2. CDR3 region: CASSGLAGTYEQYF. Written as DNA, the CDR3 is TGTGCCAGCAGTGGACTAGCGGGGACCTACGAGCAGTACTTC.